This T cell receptor beta chain was identified in a study of CD8+ T cells in alopecia areata (dated by TCRdb to 2016 to 2019). With regard to the full study: High-throughput TCRbeta sequencing was used to examine T cell clonal expansion in alopecia areata in both the C3H/HeJ mouse model and human patients. immunoSEQ multiplex PCR using 35 Vbeta forward primers and 13 Jbeta reverse primers was used to amplify TCRbeta CDR3 regions. Scalp clonality was compared among normal scalp (n=4), patchy alopecia areata scalp (n=8), and alopecia totalis/universalis scalp (n=8). In humans, TCRbeta sequencing was performed on scalp tissue and on sorted CD4+ and CD8+ peripheral blood T cells from healthy controls and from patients with patchy or totalis/universalis alopecia areata. RNA was obtained with the PAXgene miRNA kit for fixed scalp, the miRNeasy kit for PBMCs, and the RNeasy kit for mouse skin.

On this clone itself: No antigen is known for it. No base qualities exist here, and no much larger clone lies one base off it.

Trimming removed 7 bases from V and 7 bases from J; the gene matches leave 12 bases unexplained. CDR1 and CDR2 (SQVTM, ANQGSEA) derive from the germline V gene. Reading from cysteine to phenylalanine, the CDR3 counts 14 amino acids. Solely the CDR3 DNA is kept, with 42 bases framed from the first base. Lesional scalp punch biopsies and peripheral blood were collected from alopecia areata patients. PBMCs were separated by density centrifugation and stained for CD3, CD4 and CD8, after which CD4+ and CD8+ T cells were sorted on a FACSAria. Alopecia areata patients who were not treated were recruited through a multicenter biomarker study. In about 5 patients from the biomarker study, blood CD8+ T cells were sorted further into NKG2D-low and NKG2D-high fractions. What the authors observed across the whole study: Scalp TCR repertoire analysis is complicated because resident alphabeta T cells in normal human skin are also sequenced, whereas mouse skin is dominated by gammadelta T cells. Higher clonality and more expanded CD8+ clones were observed in lesional scalp than in normal scalp, particularly in alopecia totalis/universalis, a finding suggestive of antigenic drive. Compared with mice, TCR sequences shared between patients were less clear, possibly partly because of HLA diversity across the patient population.

Libraries were constructed by the immunoSEQ multiplex PCR assay. RNA was extracted from all samples and reverse transcribed into cDNA as template for TCR sequencing. SuperScript III was used to make first-strand cDNA, primed with a 2:1 mix of oligo-dT and random hexamers. Amplification bias was assessed with a synthetic immune receptor repertoire, and residual bias was removed computationally. Concerning the study's data processing: Raw reads were preprocessed to remove errors, and CDR3 was defined by IMGT conventions from the conserved cysteine to phenylalanine. Clonality was calculated as 1 minus Shannon entropy normalized by log2 of the number of productive unique TCRs. Whether each scalp clone was CD4 or CD8 was inferred by checking scalp TCRbeta sequences against the CD4 and CD8 repertoires from sorted blood. What TCRdb holds here is the immuneACCESS table cut down to in-frame rearrangements. Part of the clones is not present; checked against another copy, under half of the missing clones reflect an unresolved V gene, and the others are unexplained. V and J calls plus clone size are reproduced from that table; the DNA served to infer D and trimming. This sample lists 100,000 to 150,000 clones; around 50% were detected once. The leading ten clones occupy roughly a tenth of the sample.

The sequenced material came from NKG2D-low CD8+ T cells sorted from blood. The cell subset or site label, read with the paper, signifies: sorted CD8+ NKG2D-low blood T cells. The sequence joins TRBV29-1 to TRBJ2-2, with 7 bases aligning to TRBD2. The receptor comes from a human donor with alopecia areata. The CDR3 region: CSAQGRERGGELFF. The DNA sequence is as follows: TGCAGCGCTCAAGGGAGGGAAAGGGGCGGGGAGCTGTTTTTT.